This is a list of T cell receptor beta chains from one sample in a study of radiotherapy plus CTLA-4 blockade in lung cancer. Libraries were prepared by immunoSEQ multiplex PCR; TCRdb keeps only in-frame clonotypes and omits some of them. The sample records approximately 30,000 clones, around 70% being singletons. Sequenced here: peripheral blood, sampled from a patient treated with radiotherapy plus ipilimumab. These receptors were obtained from a human donor with non-small cell lung cancer whose response to radiotherapy plus ipilimumab could not be evaluated. Both conserved end residues are part of each CDR3. D genes are given only for firm matches. The size of a clone is reported for some rows only, either as once, few or many, or as a class for expanded clones.

V gene,clone size,D gene,J gene,CDR3 DNA,CDR3 protein
TRBV28,NA,NA,TRBJ1-5,TGTGCCAGCAGTTTCATTGACGGGGGAGGAAAACAGCCCCAGCATTTT,CASSFIDGGGKQPQHF
TRBV5-4,NA,TRBD1,TRBJ2-2,TGTGCCAGCAGCTTGGGGACAGGGTTCGGGGAGCTGTTTTTT,CASSLGTGFGELFF
TRBV5-4,NA,NA,TRBJ2-7,TGTGCCAGCAGCTTGGGGCTAGCAGGCGAGCAGTACTTC,CASSLGLAGEQYF
TRBV10-3,NA,TRBD1,TRBJ1-5,TGTGCCATCAGTGCCTCACAGGGGGGCGATCAGCCCCAGCATTTT,CAISASQGGDQPQHF
TRBV19,NA,TRBD2,TRBJ2-1,TGTGCCGCGGCTCGGGAAGCGGGAGGGCCTCGGAATGAGCAGTTCTTC,CAAAREAGGPRNEQFF
TRBV6-6,NA,NA,TRBJ2-6,TGTGCCAGCACAACAGGGTTCTCTGGGGCCAACGTCCTGACTTTC,CASTTGFSGANVLTF
TRBV27,few,TRBD2,TRBJ2-1,TGTGCCAGCCGAGCCTTACTAGCGGGAGTCAATGAGCAGTTCTTC,CASRALLAGVNEQFF
TRBV2,NA,NA,TRBJ2-3,TGTGCCAGCAGTGAAGGGGGCGCGGGCACAGATACGCAGTATTTT,CASSEGGAGTDTQYF
TRBV5-1,NA,NA,TRBJ1-5,TGCGCCAGCAGCTTTATTGGGGGCGCGGGAGAGCCCCAGCATTTT,CASSFIGGAGEPQHF
TRBV7-3,NA,TRBD1,TRBJ2-3,TGTGCCAGCGGACAGGGTGGGCGGGGAGATACGCAGTATTTT,CASGQGGRGDTQYF
TRBV2,NA,TRBD1,TRBJ2-7,TGTGCCAGCACACAACACAGGGGCGTTTCTTACGAGCAGTACTTC,CASTQHRGVSYEQYF